This section outlines one TCR beta chain sequence together with its context. These data come from a study of T-cell reconstitution after alpha-beta-depleted transplantation in children. Looked up from germline, CDR1 is MNHEY and CDR2 is SVGAGI. This CDR3 has 16 amino acids. With 4 bases removed from V and 0 bases from J, the gap between germline ends came to 13 bases. Unique molecular identifiers were built into the TCRbeta library. One entry per CDR3 protein, called by TCRdb with MiXCR from the PCR reads. This sample has about 480,000 distinct CDR3 sequences; about an eighth occur once, and the top ten carry more than 5.5%.

The gene calls are TRBV6-5 and TRBJ1-3; unclear D gene. The sample consisted of PBMCs from the stem cell graft donor, taken from the stem cell graft. The sequence was collected from a human donor who donated a stem cell graft to a child with combined immunodeficiency. The CDR3 DNA is TGTGCCAGCAGTTCCCGGGCAGACTCCTCTGGAAACACCATATATTTT. The encoded protein is CASSSRADSSGNTIYF.